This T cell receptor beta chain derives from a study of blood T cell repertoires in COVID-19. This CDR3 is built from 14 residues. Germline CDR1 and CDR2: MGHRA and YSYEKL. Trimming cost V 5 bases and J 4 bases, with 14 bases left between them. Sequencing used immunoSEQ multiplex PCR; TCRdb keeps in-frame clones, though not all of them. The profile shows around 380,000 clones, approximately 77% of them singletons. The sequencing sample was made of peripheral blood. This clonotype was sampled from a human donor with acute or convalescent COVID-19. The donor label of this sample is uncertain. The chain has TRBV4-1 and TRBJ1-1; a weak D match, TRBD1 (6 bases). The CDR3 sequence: CASSLRTVATEAFF. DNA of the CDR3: TGCGCCAGCAGCTTACGGACAGTAGCCACTGAAGCTTTCTTT.